This TCR beta chain was captured in a study of human T cells and chemical hapten exposure. Unfractionated whole blood yielded total RNA. TCRdb ran MiXCR on the 5' RACE reads and lists one entry per CDR3 protein. The sample consists of roughly 120,000 distinct CDR3 sequences, roughly a fifth of them appearing once. Germline V gives CDR1 SQVTM, CDR2 ANQGSEA. The V and J ends lost 3 bases and 2 bases respectively, with 9 bases between them. The CDR3 extends over 13 amino acids. Only a few counts were recorded for this clonotype. The clonotype originates from a human donor in good health. The chain recombines TRBV29-1 with TRBJ2-3; D not resolved. For the CDR3, the DNA is TGCAGCGTTGAGGCAAGGAACACAGATACGCAGTATTTT. It is translated as CSVEARNTDTQYF.